This T cell receptor (beta chain) was retrieved from a study of human T cells and chemical hapten exposure. Study in general: Small discrepancies in pooled library volume mainly accounted for the varying TCR yields per sample. Study-level points and caveats: Those TCRs sitting above 1 in 1000 frequency stayed the same with DPC sensitization. While controls formed fewer of them, expanded TCRs formed significantly more large CDR3 similarity clusters.

MiXCR was run by TCRdb on the RACE reads, yielding one entry per CDR3 protein. The sample lists 300,000 to 450,000 distinct CDR3 sequences; less than 6.5% were seen once. Trimming took off 3 bases at V and 7 bases at J, with 15 bases between the two ends. In germline, CDR1 is KGHDR, CDR2 SFDVKD. The CDR3 totals 14 residues. This clonotype was observed many times. As yet, its antigen is unknown. Sample time point: pre-sensitization, week 0. The treatment denotes: therapeutic diphenylcyclopropenone sensitization with weekly scalp DPC. Sequencing used whole blood, obtained in connection with sensitization to the hapten diphenylcyclopropenone (DPC). The genes are TRBV24-1 and TRBJ2-7; D remains unclear. The sequence came from a woman aged 45-65 years with alopecia areata. Some clones in this sample may be carry-over from other donors' samples. The CDR3 sequence: CATSDTGYSGEQYF. DNA of the CDR3: TGTGCCACCAGTGATACCGGGTATTCCGGGGAGCAGTACTTC.